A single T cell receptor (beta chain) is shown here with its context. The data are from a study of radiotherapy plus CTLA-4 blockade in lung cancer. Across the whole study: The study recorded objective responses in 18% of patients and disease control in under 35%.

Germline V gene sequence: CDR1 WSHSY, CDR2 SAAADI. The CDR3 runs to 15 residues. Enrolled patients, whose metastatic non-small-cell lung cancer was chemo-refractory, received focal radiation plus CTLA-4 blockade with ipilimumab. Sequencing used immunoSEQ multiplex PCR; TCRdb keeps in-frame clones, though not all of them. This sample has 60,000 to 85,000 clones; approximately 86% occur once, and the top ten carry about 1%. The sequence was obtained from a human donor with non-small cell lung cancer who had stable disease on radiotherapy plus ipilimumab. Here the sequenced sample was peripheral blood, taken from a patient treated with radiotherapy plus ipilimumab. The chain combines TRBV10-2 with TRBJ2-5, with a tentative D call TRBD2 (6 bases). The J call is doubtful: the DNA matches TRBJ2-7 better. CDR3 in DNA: TGCGCCAGCAGGCGGGACTTGTCCCTCTCCTACGAGCAGTACTTC. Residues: CASRRDLSLSYEQYF.